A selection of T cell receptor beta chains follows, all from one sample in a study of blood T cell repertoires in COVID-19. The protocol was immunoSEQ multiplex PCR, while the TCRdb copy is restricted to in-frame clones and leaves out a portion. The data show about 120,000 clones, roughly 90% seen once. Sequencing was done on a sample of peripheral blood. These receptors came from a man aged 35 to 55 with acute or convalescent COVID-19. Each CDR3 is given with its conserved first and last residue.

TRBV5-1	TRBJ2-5	CASRDSLTRGETQYF
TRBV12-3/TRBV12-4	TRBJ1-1	CASSLTGNTEAFF
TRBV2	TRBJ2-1	CASSERELLTNEQFF
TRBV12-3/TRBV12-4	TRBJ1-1	CASGEGLNTEAFF
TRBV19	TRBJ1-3	CASSMYRHSGNTIYF
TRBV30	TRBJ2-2	CAFYRTNTGELFF
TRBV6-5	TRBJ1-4	CATDSFMNEKLFF
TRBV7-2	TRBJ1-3	CASSAFPRDTGNTIYF
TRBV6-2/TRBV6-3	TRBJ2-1	CASSTGTSRFDEQFF
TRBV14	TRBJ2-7	CASSQEPGGVYEQYF
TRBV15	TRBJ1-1	CATSRVSGTGKAFF
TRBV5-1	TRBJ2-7	CASSLAGTGRYEQYF
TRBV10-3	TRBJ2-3	CAISLKHRLAGGTDTQYF
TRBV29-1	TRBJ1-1	CSSSTGGNTEAFF
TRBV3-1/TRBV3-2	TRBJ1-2	CASSQVMYPNYGYTF
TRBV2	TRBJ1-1	CASSERGGMNTEAFF
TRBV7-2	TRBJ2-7	CASSFHGVPYEQYF
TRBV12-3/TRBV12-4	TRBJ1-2	CASSSGYQGGYTF
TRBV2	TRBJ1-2	CASSLRANGYTF
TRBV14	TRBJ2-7	CASSQGGSLTPSSEQYF